One sample yielded the 27 T cell receptor beta chains listed below, sequenced in a study of T cell repertoires in cytomegalovirus infection. TCRdb re-analysed the reads in MiXCR, keeping a single row per CDR3 protein. The sample has approximately 270,000 distinct CDR3 sequences; approximately 22% are singletons. Which antigens these TCRs recognize remains unknown. Sequencing used cultured PBMCs, obtained from culture after CMV antigen stimulation. These receptors were taken from a human donor in good health (CMV status not recorded). Some clones in this sample may be carry-over from other donors' samples.

This clonotype was detected only a few times. The V and J genes are TRBV6-6 and TRBJ1-4, with 7 nucleotides matching TRBD1. There are 15 residues in the CDR3. CDR1 and CDR2 (germline): MNHNY, SVGAGI (reference sequence). Trimming cost V 2 bases and J 8 bases; bases outside gene matches: 8. Here the CDR3 reads CASSYSQDRREKLFF. CDR3 DNA: TGTGCCAGCAGTTACAGTCAGGACAGGAGGGAAAAACTGTTTTTT.

This clonotype was seen a handful of times. The chain uses TRBV4-3 and TRBJ2-7; either TRBD1 or TRBD2 may supply D (5 bases each). CDR1 is LGHNA and CDR2 is YSLEER in the germline V gene. The CDR3 consists of 21 residues. The V end was cut by 0 bases, the J end by 2 bases, with 29 bases between. CDR3 nucleotide sequence: TGCGCCAGCAGCCAAGAGATCGTAACCGGGACGTCGCATCCCCAGGCCTACGAGCAGTACTTC. Its protein is CASSQEIVTGTSHPQAYEQYF.

This chain connects TRBV6-1 to TRBJ2-2, with 11 nucleotides matching TRBD2. Germline V CDR1 and CDR2: MNHNS, SASEGT. The CDR3 runs 18 residues. V gave up 3 bases and J gave up 8 bases; unmatched junction bases: 14. The CDR3 spells CASSDPMGSSGRRGELFF. CDR3 nucleotide sequence: TGTGCCAGCAGTGATCCAATGGGGTCTAGCGGGAGGAGGGGGGAGCTGTTTTTT.

The J gene is TRBJ2-2, the V gene TRBV19; 10 bases are a match to TRBD2. The CDR3 is 17 residues long. The ends lost 1 base at V and 1 base at J; junction bases unmatched: 3. Germline CDR1 is LNHDA and CDR2 is SQIVND (reference sequence). The CDR3 DNA follows: TGTGCCAGTAGTATAGGCCGGACTAGCGGGAACACCGGGGAGCTGTTTTTT. It translates to CASSIGRTSGNTGELFF.

V and J are TRBV6-2 or TRBV6-3 and TRBJ2-5; no clear D. Trimming left V 0 bases short and J 5 bases short, with 7 bases between. Germline loops: CDR1 MNHEY, CDR2 SVGEGT. CDR3 length equals 13 residues. CDR3: CASSYSSAETQYF. The CDR3 bases are TGTGCCAGCAGTTACTCGAGTGCGGAGACCCAGTACTTC.

This clonotype was recorded many times. The gene calls are TRBV12-3 or TRBV12-4 and TRBJ2-1; the D gene is possibly TRBD2 (6 bases). The CDR3 is 14 amino acids. The V end was cut by 5 bases, the J end by 5 bases, with 13 bases between. The CDR3 bases are TGTGCCAGCAGTCCGGTCGGCGGGAACAATGAGCAGTTCTTC. Translation gives CASSPVGGNNEQFF.

This clonotype came up a few times. This sequence joins TRBV20-1 and TRBJ2-5; TRBD2 agrees at 8 bases. Losses at the gene ends were 3 bases for V and 3 bases for J; bases not matched to a gene: 6. This CDR3 comprises 14 residues. In germline, CDR1 is DFQATT, CDR2 SNEGSKA (reference sequence). The CDR3 nucleotides are TGCAGTGCTAGCGTCGGACTAGCCGAAGAGACCCAGTACTTC. Translated: CSASVGLAEETQYF.

V gene TRBV9 combines with J gene TRBJ2-5, with D perhaps assigned TRBD1 or TRBD2 (5 bases each). Trimming took 3 bases from V and 4 from J, leaving 13 bases between them. Germline assignment: CDR1 SGDLS and CDR2 YYNGEE. The CDR3 has 14 residues. Here the CDR3 reads CASSASGTLETQYF. The CDR3 bases are TGTGCCAGCAGCGCCTCAGGGACCCTAGAGACCCAGTACTTC.

The chain carries TRBV20-1 and TRBJ2-5, with 7 bases matching TRBD1. This CDR3 contains 15 residues. Trimming took 5 bases from V and 7 from J; bases not matched to a gene: 16. The V gene's germline CDR1 is DFQATT and CDR2 SNEGSKA (reference sequence). The CDR3 spells CSAQLRDSPPGTQYF. The CDR3 DNA reads TGCAGTGCTCAGCTCCGGGACAGTCCTCCAGGGACCCAGTACTTC.

V and J are TRBV7-6 and TRBJ2-1; D assignment may be TRBD1 or TRBD2 (5 bases each). V lost 1 base and J lost 7, with 14 bases in between. The CDR3 consists of 15 residues. Germline CDR1 is SGHVS and CDR2 is FNYEAQ. CDR3 DNA sequence: TGTGCCAGCAGCTTAGTTTCGGGGCTGGAGAATGAGCAGTTCTTC. Protein sequence: CASSLVSGLENEQFF.

This clonotype was recorded at least ten times. V and J are TRBV7-8 and TRBJ1-2; D might be TRBD1 (5 bases). Trimming left V 1 base short and J 4 bases short, with 13 bases between. Germline V lookup: CDR1 SGHVS, CDR2 FQNEAQ. The CDR3 runs 15 residues. The CDR3 reads CASSLEIGGGYGYTF. CDR3 sequence (DNA): TGTGCCAGCAGCTTAGAGATTGGGGGAGGCTATGGCTACACCTTC.

This clonotype has a count of ten or more. The chain links TRBV7-2 to TRBJ2-7; TRBD2 aligns across 11 bases. Germline-derived CDR1 and CDR2 are SGHTA and FQGNSA. The CDR3 runs 15 residues. With 4 bases clipped from V and 3 bases from J, the junction kept 5 bases outside the gene matches. CDR3 nucleotide sequence: TGTGCCAGCAGCTCGACTAGCGGGACCCTCTACGAGCAGTACTTC. Protein sequence: CASSSTSGTLYEQYF.

This clonotype was detected many times. The chain employs TRBV7-2 and TRBJ2-7; 9 nucleotides agree with TRBD1. This CDR3 comprises 15 residues. V trimming: 3 bases; J trimming: 6 bases; junction bases outside the gene matches: 9. Germline CDR1 is SGHTA and CDR2 is FQGNSA. CDR3 coding DNA: TGTGCCAGCAGCTTGGATGGACAGGGGCGTTCCGAGCAGTACTTC. Protein product: CASSLDGQGRSEQYF.

This clonotype occurred a few times. The chain uses TRBV6-6 and TRBJ1-6; D uncertain. The CDR3 length is 15 residues. The V end lost 2 bases, the J end lost 2 bases, and 7 bases lay between the germline ends. Germline CDR1 MNHNY, CDR2 SVGAGI (reference sequence). In DNA, the CDR3 is TGTGCCAGCAGTTACAACGTCCCCTATAATTCACCCCTCCACTTT. This sequence encodes CASSYNVPYNSPLHF.

This chain connects TRBV3-1 to TRBJ1-5; 9 nucleotides agree with TRBD1. With 1 base clipped from V and 3 bases from J, the junction kept 10 bases outside the gene matches. The CDR3 is 18 amino acids. Germline values: CDR1 LGHDT, CDR2 YNNKEL (reference sequence). The CDR3 DNA reads TGTGCCAGCAGCCAAGGGCACTCAGGACAGGGGACCAATCAGCCCCAGCATTTT. It is translated as CASSQGHSGQGTNQPQHF.

This sequence joins TRBV11-2 and TRBJ2-5; no clear D. The CDR3 extends over 12 amino acids. Germline values: CDR1 SGHAT, CDR2 FQNNGV. Deletions cut 6 bases from V and 5 bases from J, with 10 bases between. CDR3 in amino acids: CASRSDGETQYF. CDR3 nucleotides: TGTGCCAGCAGATCGGACGGGGAGACCCAGTACTTC.

A few counts support this clonotype. The V and J genes are TRBV12-3 or TRBV12-4 and TRBJ1-1; TRBD1 is a possible D gene (5 bases). The CDR3 is made up of 13 amino acids. V lost 7 bases to trimming and J lost 6 bases, with 15 bases between them. The CDR3, as DNA: TGTGCCAGCACCGTCAGGGATAGTCCTGAAGCTTTCTTT. It codes for CASTVRDSPEAFF.

This chain uses TRBV19 with TRBJ2-1; TRBD2 is a possible D gene (5 bases). This CDR3 is 14 amino acids long. Germline CDR1 and CDR2: LNHDA and SQIVND (reference sequence). The V end lost 3 bases, the J end lost 7 bases, and 13 bases lay between the germline ends. CDR3 protein: CASSITVGINEQFF. The CDR3 DNA follows: TGTGCCAGTAGTATTACGGTCGGGATAAATGAGCAGTTCTTC. Filled out from reference TRBV19 and TRBJ2-1, the complete variable domain reads DGGITQSPKYLFRKEGQNVTLSCEQNLNHDAMYWYRQDPGQGLRLIYYSQIVNDFQKGDIAEGYSVSREKKESFPLTVTSAQKNPTAFYLCASSITVGINEQFFGPGTRLTVL.

This clonotype was seen many times. The chain links TRBV28 to TRBJ2-1, with D perhaps matching TRBD2 (6 bases). Germline V gene lookup returns CDR1 MDHEN and CDR2 SYDVKM. Trimming stripped 1 base from V and 10 bases from J, with 8 bases between. The CDR3 length is 12 residues. CDR3 residues: CASSLFLAEQFF. CDR3 DNA sequence: TGTGCCAGCAGTTTATTCCTAGCGGAGCAGTTCTTC.

This chain joins TRBV7-3 and TRBJ2-1; D may be TRBD1 (6 bases). The germline V and J ends were trimmed by 1 base and 2 bases, with 21 bases remaining between them. The CDR3 is 19 amino acids. The V gene's germline CDR1 is SGHTA and CDR2 FQGTGA. CDR3 nucleotide sequence: TGTGCCAGCAGCTTAAATTCGCCTTCGAAAGGGACAACCTACAATGAGCAGTTCTTC. This translates into CASSLNSPSKGTTYNEQFF.

The table lists this clonotype with a few counts. V usage is TRBV4-1 and J usage is TRBJ2-2, with D perhaps assigned TRBD1 or TRBD2 (5 bases each). The CDR3 consists of 17 residues. Germline CDR1 and CDR2: MGHRA and YSYEKL. Trimming stripped 0 bases from V and 2 bases from J, with 13 bases between. CDR3 region: CASSQDPRGVNTGELFF. The CDR3 coding sequence is TGCGCCAGCAGCCAAGATCCTAGAGGGGTAAACACCGGGGAGCTGTTTTTT.

A few counts support this clonotype. This chain links TRBV6-2 or TRBV6-3 with TRBJ1-4, with no clear D. V was trimmed by 5 bases and J by 0 bases, leaving 7 bases between them. The CDR3 spans 14 residues. Germline CDR1 and CDR2: MNHEY and SVGEGT. The CDR3 reads CASSPLSTNEKLFF. For the CDR3, the DNA is TGTGCCAGCAGTCCTCTGTCAACTAATGAAAAACTGTTTTTT.

This rearrangement joins TRBV3-1 to TRBJ1-6, with 9 bases matching TRBD1. Germline CDR1 LGHDT, CDR2 YNNKEL (reference sequence). The length of the CDR3 is 14 residues. Trimming cost V 4 bases and J 9 bases; bases outside gene matches: 4. CDR3 residues: CASSRTGDGSPLHF. The CDR3 DNA sequence: TGTGCCAGCAGCCGGACAGGGGATGGTTCACCCCTCCACTTT.

Written as DNA, the CDR3 is TGTGCCAGCAGCTTAGGCGGAGCCGCCCAAGAGACCCAGTACTTC. It is translated as CASSLGGAAQETQYF. The chain has TRBV7-2 and TRBJ2-5; no reliable D call. CDR1 SGHTA and CDR2 FQGNSA come from the germline V gene. This CDR3 contains 15 residues. The V end was cut by 1 base, the J end by 1 base, with 10 bases between.

This chain uses TRBV4-1 with TRBJ2-1, with D possibly TRBD1 on 5 matching bases. The CDR3 totals 16 residues. Germline-derived CDR1 and CDR2 are MGHRA and YSYEKL. V was pared by 4 bases and J by 2 bases, with 15 bases between. The CDR3 here is CASSRLGALTYNEQFF. For the CDR3, the DNA is TGCGCCAGCAGCCGCCTTGGGGCCCTAACCTACAATGAGCAGTTCTTC.

V and J are TRBV27 and TRBJ2-3, with 8 bases aligning to TRBD1. J was trimmed by 0 bases and V by 11 bases; bases with no gene match: 13. Germline CDR1 and CDR2: MNHEY and SMNVEV (reference sequence). The CDR3 consists of 16 residues. CDR3 residues: CASRGQEPQSTDTQYF. The CDR3 bases are TGTGCCTCAAGGGGACAGGAGCCTCAAAGCACAGATACGCAGTATTTT.

The gene calls are TRBV18 and TRBJ2-5, with 8 bases lining up with TRBD2. The V and J ends lost 3 bases and 5 bases, in that order; junction bases with no gene match: 14. The CDR3 length is 17 residues. CDR1 and CDR2 (germline): KGHSH, LQKENI. CDR3 loop: CASSPGFGGRTRETQYF. The CDR3 DNA follows: TGTGCCAGCTCACCGGGGTTCGGCGGGAGGACACGGGAGACCCAGTACTTC.